This TCR beta chain came from a study of cytomegalovirus exposure and HLA in healthy donors. General study points: Later analysis found that TCR beta chains associated with HLA were more clonally expanded than other, equally common chains. With high specificity and sensitivity, the classifier reportedly diagnosed cytomegalovirus status.

In the case of this clone: The antigen is not known.

Despite likely unrecorded immune exposures, the donors were nominally healthy at the time of sampling. The germline V and J ends were trimmed by 5 bases and 5 bases, with 6 bases remaining between them. The CDR3 is made up of 11 amino acids. The V gene's germline CDR1 is MNHEY and CDR2 SMNVEV (reference sequence). This PCR relied on a set of 60 Vbeta primers and 13 Jbeta primers. The authors' processing: Per a later analysis, the number of unique TCR beta chains was approximately 80 million, of which about 11 million were shared. Produced via immunoSEQ multiplex PCR; TCRdb's table is partial and in-frame only. V and J calls and clone size are those listed in that table; D and trimming were worked out from the DNA. The data show about 120,000 clones, roughly 80% seen once.

This chain uses TRBV27 with TRBJ1-1; TRBD1 is a possible D gene (5 bases). Sequenced sample: PBMCs. The origin of this receptor is a man aged 25 to 45 in good health and CMV-seronegative. CDR3 bases: TGTGCCAGCAGTGGGGGGACTGAAGCTTTCTTT. Translation: CASSGGTEAFF.